A single TCR beta chain is shown here with its context. This sample was taken from a study of T cell responses to AZD1222 COVID-19 vaccine. Trimming stripped 2 bases from V and 7 bases from J, with 8 bases between. CDR3 length equals 12 residues. Germline CDR1 reads SEHNR; CDR2 reads FQNEAQ (reference sequence). Here immunoSEQ multiplex PCR was the method, and the copy in TCRdb shows in-frame clones only, minus some. The repertoire includes some 170,000 clones, roughly nine tenths of them detected once, and 1.6% sits in the top ten. Sequenced material: peripheral blood, taken on day 0 of AZD1222 vaccination. This chain links TRBV7-9 with TRBJ1-2; D is unclear. This clonotype was sampled from an adult in good health. The CDR3 nucleotides read TGTGCCAGCAGCTTATGGTTGGTTGGCTACACCTTC. Translating gives CASSLWLVGYTF.